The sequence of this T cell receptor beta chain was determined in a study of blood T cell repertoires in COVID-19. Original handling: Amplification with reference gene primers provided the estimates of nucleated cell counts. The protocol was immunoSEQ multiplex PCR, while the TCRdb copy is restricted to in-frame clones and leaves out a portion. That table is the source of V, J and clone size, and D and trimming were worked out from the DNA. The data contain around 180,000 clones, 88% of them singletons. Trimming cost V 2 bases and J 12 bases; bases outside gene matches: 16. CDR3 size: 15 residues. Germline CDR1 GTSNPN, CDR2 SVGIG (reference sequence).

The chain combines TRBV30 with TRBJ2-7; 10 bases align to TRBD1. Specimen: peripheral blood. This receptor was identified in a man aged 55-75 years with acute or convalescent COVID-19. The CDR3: CAWSLGQGVTFPLYV. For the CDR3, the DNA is TGTGCCTGGAGTCTTGGACAGGGGGTTACTTTTCCCCTGTACGTC.